This passage covers 15 T cell receptor beta chains from one sample sequenced in a study of blood T cell repertoires in COVID-19. Produced via immunoSEQ multiplex PCR; TCRdb's table is partial and in-frame only. There are fewer than 200,000 clones in the sample; around 80% occur only once, and roughly 12% lies in the top ten. Sequencing was carried out using PBMCs or T cells enriched from blood (not recorded which). The source of these receptors is a middle-aged man who had recovered from COVID-19.

V gene TRBV6-5 combines with J gene TRBJ1-2, with D possibly TRBD1 on 6 matching bases. Germline V lookup: CDR1 MNHEY, CDR2 SVGAGI. The CDR3 spans 13 residues. V was trimmed by 6 bases and J by 4 bases, leaving 12 bases between them. In DNA, the CDR3 is TGTGCCAGCAGCGCGACAGGCCTCTATGGCTACACCTTC. Encoded protein: CASSATGLYGYTF.

J is TRBJ1-5 and V is TRBV3-1 (or the pseudogene TRBV3-2), with D possibly matching TRBD1 (5 bases). CDR1 is LGHDT and CDR2 is YNNKEL in the germline V gene (reference sequence). This CDR3 comprises 14 residues. The V end lost 4 bases, the J end lost 2 bases, and 9 bases lay between the germline ends. The CDR3 region is CASSLQGGNQPQHF. The CDR3, as DNA: TGTGCCAGCAGCCTACAAGGGGGCAATCAGCCCCAGCATTTT.

The chain joins TRBV2 to TRBJ1-5; 9 bases agree with TRBD1. Germline CDR1 is SNHLY and CDR2 is FYNNEI. The CDR3 is made up of 23 amino acids. Trimming took 0 bases from V and 0 from J; bases not matched to a gene: 21. The DNA of the CDR3 is TGTGCCAGCAGTGAAGCGAGGAGACCGGGACAGGGAAACCATTATTATAGCAATCAGCCCCAGCATTTT. This sequence encodes CASSEARRPGQGNHYYSNQPQHF.

This clone was detected once. This chain links TRBV29-1 with TRBJ1-1; the match to TRBD1 covers 7 bases. The CDR3 consists of 13 residues. Germline V CDR1 and CDR2: SQVTM, ANQGSEA. Trimming removed 7 bases from V and 3 bases from J; junction bases left unmatched: 8. Written as DNA, the CDR3 is TGCAGCGCCAACAGGGGCTATTACACTGAAGCTTTCTTT. Encoded protein: CSANRGYYTEAFF.

In DNA form, the CDR3 reads TGTGCCAGCAGGCGGACAGGGGGCAATCAGCCCCAGCATTTT. This translates into CASRRTGGNQPQHF. The rearrangement joins TRBV2 to TRBJ1-5; 9 nucleotides agree with TRBD1. Germline trimming cut 6 bases from V and 2 bases from J; bases unmatched to any gene: 2. Germline CDR1 and CDR2: SNHLY and FYNNEI. The CDR3 is 14 residues long.

The chain joins TRBV6-6 to TRBJ1-6; D perhaps matches TRBD1 (5 bases). V dropped 6 bases and J dropped 8 bases, with 14 bases sitting between them. The CDR3 contains 14 residues. CDR1 and CDR2 from the germline V gene are MNHNY and SVGAGI (reference sequence). CDR3 sequence: CASREQDADSPLHF. The CDR3 DNA follows: TGTGCCAGCAGGGAACAGGACGCGGATTCACCCCTCCACTTT.

This clone occurred a few times. The chain is built from TRBV3-1 (or the pseudogene TRBV3-2) and TRBJ1-6; no clear D gene. The CDR3 is 19 amino acids. The germline V gene has CDR1 LGHDT and CDR2 YNNKEL (reference sequence). Trimming cost V 1 base and J 5 bases, with 21 bases left between them. For the CDR3, the DNA is TGTGCCAGCAGCCAAGCCATGTGGCCAGTAAACCTCCATAATTCACCCCTCCACTTT. It encodes CASSQAMWPVNLHNSPLHF.

The genes are TRBV28 and TRBJ1-2, with 8 nucleotides matching TRBD1. Trimming removed 7 bases from V and 3 bases from J; junction bases left unmatched: 1. The CDR3 has 12 residues. Germline V gene lookup returns CDR1 MDHEN and CDR2 SYDVKM. CDR3 region: CASMDRDYGYTF. The CDR3 nucleotides read TGTGCCAGCATGGACAGGGACTATGGCTACACCTTC.

The genes are TRBV19 and TRBJ1-5, with a tentative D call TRBD1 (5 bases). The V gene lost 5 bases and the J gene lost 6 bases, with 14 bases spanning the gap. Germline assignment: CDR1 LNHDA and CDR2 SQIVND (reference sequence). This CDR3 has 14 residues. For the CDR3, the DNA is TGTGCCAGTAGTCAGTCAGGGCAGTTTCAGCCCCAGCATTTT. It encodes CASSQSGQFQPQHF.

In this sample, this clone turned up once. The chain uses TRBV12-3 or TRBV12-4 and TRBJ1-2, with D unresolved. The CDR3 sequence is 12 residues long. Trimming removed 6 bases from V and 8 bases from J, with 13 bases in between. The CDR3 loop is CASRAGLVGYTF. In DNA, the CDR3 is TGTGCCAGCAGGGCGGGCTTGGTGGGCTACACCTTC.

V gene TRBV9 combines with J gene TRBJ2-2; D not resolved. Trimming shortened V by 0 bases and J by 1 base, and 7 bases separated the two germline ends. Germline loops: CDR1 SGDLS, CDR2 YYNGEE. The CDR3 runs to 15 residues. CDR3 sequence reads: CASSVEQKNTGELFF. CDR3 nucleotide sequence: TGTGCCAGCAGCGTAGAACAGAAGAACACCGGGGAGCTGTTTTTT.

The V call is TRBV7-2, the J call TRBJ2-5, with TRBD2 matching over 12 bases. Germline CDR1 reads SGHTA; CDR2 reads FQGNSA. V was pared by 3 bases and J by 6 bases, with 11 bases of the junction left unmatched. The CDR3 contains 17 residues. CDR3 in amino acids: CASSFGASGGASKTQYF. CDR3 sequence (DNA): TGTGCCAGCAGCTTTGGGGCTAGCGGGGGGGCTTCAAAGACCCAGTACTTC.

The chain combines TRBV4-3 with TRBJ2-1; perhaps TRBD1 as D (5 bases). The V end was cut by 0 bases, the J end by 3 bases, with 18 bases between. Germline CDR1 reads LGHNA; CDR2 reads YSLEER. The CDR3 extends over 18 amino acids. The DNA of the CDR3 is TGCGCCAGCAGCCAAGATCTTATTCGTACAGGCCTCTACAATGAGCAGTTCTTC. It yields the protein CASSQDLIRTGLYNEQFF.

As DNA, the CDR3 is TGTGCCAGCTCACCAAGACAGGGAACCGGGGAGCTGTTTTTT. Amino acid sequence: CASSPRQGTGELFF. The chain links TRBV18 to TRBJ2-2; 7 bases line up with TRBD1. The CDR3 has 14 amino acids. V lost 2 bases, J lost 5 bases, and 2 bases stayed unmatched. Germline loops: CDR1 KGHSH, CDR2 LQKENI.

V is TRBV2 and J is TRBJ1-4, with D uncertain. Between the trimmed V and J ends, which lost 5 bases and 3 bases, there was a span of 19 bases. Germline values: CDR1 SNHLY, CDR2 FYNNEI. The CDR3 consists of 17 residues. The DNA for the CDR3 is TGTGCCAGCAGTTTCGACAAGATGGGCCCCTCTAATGAAAAACTGTTTTTT. Translating gives CASSFDKMGPSNEKLFF.